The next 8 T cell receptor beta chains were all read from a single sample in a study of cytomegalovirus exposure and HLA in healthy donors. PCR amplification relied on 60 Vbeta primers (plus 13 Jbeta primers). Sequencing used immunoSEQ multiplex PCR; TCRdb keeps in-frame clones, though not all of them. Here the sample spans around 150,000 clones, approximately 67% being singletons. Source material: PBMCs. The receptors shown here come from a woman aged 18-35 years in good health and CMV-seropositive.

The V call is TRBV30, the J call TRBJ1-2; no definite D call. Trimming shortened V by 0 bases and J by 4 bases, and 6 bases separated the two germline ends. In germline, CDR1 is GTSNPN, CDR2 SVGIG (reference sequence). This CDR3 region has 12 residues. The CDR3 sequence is CAWSVQIYGYTF. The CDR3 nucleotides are TGTGCCTGGAGTGTACAGATCTATGGCTACACCTTC.

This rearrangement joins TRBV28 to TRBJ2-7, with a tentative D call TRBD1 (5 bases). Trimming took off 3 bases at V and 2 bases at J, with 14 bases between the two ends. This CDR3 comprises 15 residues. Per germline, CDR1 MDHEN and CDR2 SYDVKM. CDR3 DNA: TGTGCCAGCAGTTTGTTAGCAGGGCGAACCTACGAGCAGTACTTC. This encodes CASSLLAGRTYEQYF.

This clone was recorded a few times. Here the CDR3 DNA reads TGTGCCAGCAGCTTGGCTACAGGGAACGAGCAGTACTTC. It is translated as CASSLATGNEQYF. The genes are TRBV11-2 and TRBJ2-7, with D possibly matching TRBD1 (6 bases). Germline V lookup: CDR1 SGHAT, CDR2 FQNNGV. The CDR3 runs 13 residues. Trimming took off 3 bases at V and 5 bases at J, with 11 bases between the two ends.

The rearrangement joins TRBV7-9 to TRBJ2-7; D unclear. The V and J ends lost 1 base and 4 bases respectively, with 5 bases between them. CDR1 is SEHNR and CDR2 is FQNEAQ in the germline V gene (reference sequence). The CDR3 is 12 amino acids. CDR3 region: CASSLVRYEQYF. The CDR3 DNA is TGTGCCAGCAGCTTAGTACGGTACGAGCAGTACTTC.

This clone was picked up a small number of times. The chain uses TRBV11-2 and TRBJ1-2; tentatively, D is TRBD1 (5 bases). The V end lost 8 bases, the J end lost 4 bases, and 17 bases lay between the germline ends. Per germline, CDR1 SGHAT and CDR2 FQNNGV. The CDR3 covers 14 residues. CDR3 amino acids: CASCGPPGSYGYTF. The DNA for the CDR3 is TGTGCCAGCTGTGGGCCCCCAGGGTCCTATGGCTACACCTTC.

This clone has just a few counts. The CDR3: CSVGHTNTEAFF. As DNA, the CDR3 is TGCAGCGTTGGTCATACTAACACTGAAGCTTTCTTT. This chain uses TRBV29-1 with TRBJ1-1; the D is unclear. V was clipped by 4 bases and J by 2 bases, with 8 bases between them. Germline V lookup: CDR1 SQVTM, CDR2 ANQGSEA. This CDR3 comprises 12 residues.

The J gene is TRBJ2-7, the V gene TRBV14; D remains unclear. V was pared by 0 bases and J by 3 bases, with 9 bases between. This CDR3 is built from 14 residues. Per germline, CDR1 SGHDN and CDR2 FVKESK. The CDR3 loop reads CASSQDVSGYEQYF. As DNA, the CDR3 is TGTGCCAGCAGCCAAGATGTTTCAGGCTACGAGCAGTACTTC.

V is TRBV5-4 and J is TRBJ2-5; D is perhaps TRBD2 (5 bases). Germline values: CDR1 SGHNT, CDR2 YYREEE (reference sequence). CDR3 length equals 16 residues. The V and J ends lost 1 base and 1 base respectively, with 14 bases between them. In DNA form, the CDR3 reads TGTGCCAGCAGCTTGCCCTCTAGCATGGGCCAAGAGACCCAGTACTTC. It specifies CASSLPSSMGQETQYF.